The 15 T cell receptor beta chains reported below all come from one sample, sequenced in a study of PD-1 blockade in classical Hodgkin lymphoma. All patients relapsed after autologous stem cell transplantation, and brentuximab vedotin exposure varied. TCRdb's table, derived via immunoSEQ multiplex PCR, lists solely in-frame clones and lacks some. The table includes over 25,000 clones, roughly four fifths detected once. Sequenced material: peripheral blood mononuclear cells (PBMCs), taken before the second cycle of nivolumab. These receptors came from a human donor with classical Hodgkin lymphoma.

This chain's CDR3 is CASSPLPGGSTEAFF. The CDR3 nucleotides are TGTGCCAGCAGCCCCCTACCGGGAGGGAGCACTGAAGCTTTCTTT. The V call is TRBV7-9, the J call TRBJ1-1; D unclear. This CDR3 is 15 amino acids long. Trimming took 5 bases from V and 4 from J, leaving 17 bases between them. The germline V gene encodes CDR1 SEHNR and CDR2 FQNEAQ (reference sequence).

This chain connects TRBV7-9 to TRBJ1-3; D is ambiguous. Looked up from germline, CDR1 is SEHNR and CDR2 is FQNEAQ (reference sequence). The V end lost 3 bases, the J end lost 7 bases, and 7 bases lay between the germline ends. The CDR3 spans 12 residues. The CDR3 DNA is TGTGCCAGCAGCTTCCCCGGGAACACCATATATTTT. It codes for CASSFPGNTIYF. Full variable domain (outside the CDR3, taken from reference TRBV7-9 and TRBJ1-3): DTGVSQNPRHKITKRGQNVTFRCDPISEHNRLYWYRQTLGQGPEFLTYFQNEAQLEKSRLLSDRFSAERPKGSFSTLEIQRTEQGDSAMYLCASSFPGNTIYFGEGSWLTVV.

This clone was detected a few times. The chain couples TRBV7-6 to TRBJ1-1, with 8 bases fitting TRBD1. This CDR3 has 15 residues. Unmatched junction bases numbered 7, after V lost 5 bases and J lost 2 bases. CDR1 SGHVS and CDR2 FNYEAQ come from the germline V gene. DNA of the CDR3: TGTGCCAGCAGCCAGAGGACAGGGCCCAACACTGAAGCTTTCTTT. Amino acids: CASSQRTGPNTEAFF.

The CDR3 loop reads CAWRASPATNEKLFF. For the CDR3, the DNA is TGTGCCTGGAGAGCAAGTCCTGCAACTAATGAAAAACTGTTTTTT. The chain carries TRBV30 and TRBJ1-4; D is uncertain. V lost 3 bases and J 0 bases, leaving 11 bases between the germline ends. The CDR3 contains 15 residues. The germline V gene encodes CDR1 GTSNPN and CDR2 SVGIG (reference sequence).

The chain couples TRBV7-9 to TRBJ2-7; D unclear. This CDR3 contains 13 residues. The V gene's germline CDR1 is SEHNR and CDR2 FQNEAQ (reference sequence). V lost 2 bases to trimming and J lost 7 bases, with 12 bases between them. The CDR3 nucleotides read TGTGCCAGCAGCTTAAGAAGTTTCGAGGAGCAGTACTTC. Its translation is CASSLRSFEEQYF.

This CDR3 is CASSESPGWDEKLFF. The CDR3 bases are TGTGCCAGCAGTGAAAGTCCGGGGTGGGATGAAAAACTGTTTTTT. The V and J genes are TRBV6-1 and TRBJ1-4; D is ambiguous. Trimming took 2 bases from V and 6 from J, leaving 13 bases between them. Germline assignment: CDR1 MNHNS and CDR2 SASEGT. The CDR3 length is 15 residues.

This clone was seen more than once but under ten times. The gene calls are TRBV6-1 and TRBJ2-5; 8 bases are a match to TRBD2. Germline V lookup: CDR1 MNHNS, CDR2 SASEGT. The CDR3 consists of 15 residues. The junction had 9 bases not matched to a gene; V was cut back by 5 bases and J by 4 bases. The CDR3 region has the DNA TGTGCCAGCAGTTTAATGGACGGGAGGGGAGAGACCCAGTACTTC. Amino acid sequence: CASSLMDGRGETQYF.

The chain has TRBV9 and TRBJ1-1; TRBD1 might be the D (5 bases). Trimming stripped 0 bases from V and 5 bases from J, with 20 bases between. CDR1 and CDR2 (germline): SGDLS, YYNGEE. This CDR3 region has 17 residues. The CDR3 DNA sequence: TGTGCCAGCAGCGTAGGGTACGGGGATATAGGGGAGACTGAAGCTTTCTTT. This codes for CASSVGYGDIGETEAFF.

The chain joins TRBV2 to TRBJ1-3; a possible D gene is TRBD1 (6 bases). Germline-derived CDR1 and CDR2 are SNHLY and FYNNEI. Deletions cut 5 bases from V and 3 bases from J, with 8 bases between. CDR3 length equals 13 residues. In DNA, the CDR3 is TGTGCCAGCAGTCAGGGGTATGGAAACACCATATATTTT. Amino acid sequence: CASSQGYGNTIYF.

The genes are TRBV13 and TRBJ2-1; D is unclear. This CDR3 is 12 amino acids long. Deletions cut 5 bases from V and 8 bases from J, with 10 bases between. CDR1 and CDR2 from the germline V gene are PRHDT and FYEKMQ (reference sequence). The DNA for the CDR3 is TGTGCCAGCAGCGCGAGGATGGATGAGCAGTTCTTC. It translates to CASSARMDEQFF.

This chain links TRBV6-5 with TRBJ1-4; TRBD1 aligns across 9 bases. Germline V gives CDR1 MNHEY, CDR2 SVGAGI. V lost 5 bases and J lost 5; bases outside the gene matches: 6. CDR3 length: 15 amino acids. The DNA of the CDR3 is TGTGCCAGCAGTCCCGGGACAGGGATCAATGAAAAACTGTTTTTT. Protein sequence: CASSPGTGINEKLFF.

This clone was detected a few times. The chain couples TRBV6-5 to TRBJ2-7; D ambiguous. This CDR3 comprises 16 residues. Germline CDR1 is MNHEY and CDR2 is SVGAGI. The V gene lost 0 bases and the J gene lost 0 bases, with 12 bases spanning the gap. The CDR3 sequence: CASSYSWTESSYEQYF. CDR3 sequence (DNA): TGTGCCAGCAGTTACTCATGGACGGAGAGCTCCTACGAGCAGTACTTC.

V usage is TRBV4-3 and J usage is TRBJ2-7, with 7 bases identical to TRBD2. This CDR3 comprises 16 residues. V gave up 0 bases and J gave up 3 bases; unmatched junction bases: 8. From germline, CDR1 is LGHNA and CDR2 YSLEER. DNA for the CDR3: TGCGCCAGCAGCCAAGATAAAGGCGGGGGAATCTACGAGCAGTACTTC. It encodes CASSQDKGGGIYEQYF.

In this sample, this clone turned up once. The J gene is TRBJ1-6, the V gene TRBV6-4; no clear D. From germline, CDR1 is MRHNA and CDR2 SNTAGT. The CDR3 runs 13 residues. V dropped 10 bases and J dropped 7 bases, with 14 bases sitting between them. The CDR3 sequence is CATSPDGNSPLHF. The CDR3 bases are TGTGCCACCTCCCCGGACGGAAATTCACCCCTCCACTTT.

Relative to its sample, this clone is medium-sized. The V and J genes are TRBV2 and TRBJ2-1, with D unresolved. The germline V and J ends were trimmed by 1 base and 0 bases, with 10 bases remaining between them. The CDR3 is 16 residues long. Germline lookup yields CDR1 SNHLY and CDR2 FYNNEI. The CDR3 DNA is TGTGCCAGCAGTGAAGGTCCGTCGAGCTCCTACAATGAGCAGTTCTTC. It codes for CASSEGPSSSYNEQFF. Together with reference TRBV2 and TRBJ2-1, the CDR3 gives the full variable domain: EPEVTQTPSHQVTQMGQEVILRCVPISNHLYFYWYRQILGQKVEFLVSFYNNEISEKSEIFDDQFSVERPDGSNFTLKIRSTKLEDSAMYFCASSEGPSSSYNEQFFGPGTRLTVL.